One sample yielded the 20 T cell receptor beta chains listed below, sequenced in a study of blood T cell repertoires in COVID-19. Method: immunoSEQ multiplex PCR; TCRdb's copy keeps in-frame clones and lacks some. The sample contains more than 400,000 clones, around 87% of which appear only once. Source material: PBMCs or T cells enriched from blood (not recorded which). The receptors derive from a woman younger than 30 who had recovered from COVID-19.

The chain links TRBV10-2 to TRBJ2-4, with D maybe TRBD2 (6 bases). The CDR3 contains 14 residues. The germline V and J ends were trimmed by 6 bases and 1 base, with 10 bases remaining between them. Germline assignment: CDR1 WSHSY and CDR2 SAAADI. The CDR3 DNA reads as TGCGCCAGCAGGAGGGGAGGCGCCAAAAACATTCAGTACTTC. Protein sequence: CASRRGGAKNIQYF.

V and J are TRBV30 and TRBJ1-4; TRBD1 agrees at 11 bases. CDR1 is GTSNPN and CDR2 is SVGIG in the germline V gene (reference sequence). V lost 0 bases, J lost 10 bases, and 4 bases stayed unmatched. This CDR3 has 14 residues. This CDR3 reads CAWSVGQGARKLFF. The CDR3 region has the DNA TGTGCCTGGAGTGTAGGACAGGGGGCGCGAAAACTGTTTTTT.

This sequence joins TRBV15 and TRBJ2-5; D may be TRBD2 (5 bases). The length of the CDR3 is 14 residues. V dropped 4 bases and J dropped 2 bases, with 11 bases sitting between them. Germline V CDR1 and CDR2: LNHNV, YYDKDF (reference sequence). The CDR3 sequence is CATSIWSGQETQYF. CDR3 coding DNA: TGTGCCACCAGCATATGGAGCGGACAAGAGACCCAGTACTTC.

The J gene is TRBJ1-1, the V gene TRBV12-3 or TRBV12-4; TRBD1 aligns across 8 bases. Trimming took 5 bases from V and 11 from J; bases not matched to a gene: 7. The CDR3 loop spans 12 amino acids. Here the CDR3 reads CASSLTRTGAFF. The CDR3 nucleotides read TGTGCCAGCAGTCTGACTCGGACAGGGGCTTTCTTT.

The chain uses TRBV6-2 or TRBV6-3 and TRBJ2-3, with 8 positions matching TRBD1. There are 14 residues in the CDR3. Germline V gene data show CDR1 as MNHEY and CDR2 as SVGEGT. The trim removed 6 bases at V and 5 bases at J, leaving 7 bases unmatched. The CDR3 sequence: CASSKLDREDTQYF. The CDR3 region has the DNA TGTGCCAGCAGCAAACTGGACAGGGAAGATACGCAGTATTTT.

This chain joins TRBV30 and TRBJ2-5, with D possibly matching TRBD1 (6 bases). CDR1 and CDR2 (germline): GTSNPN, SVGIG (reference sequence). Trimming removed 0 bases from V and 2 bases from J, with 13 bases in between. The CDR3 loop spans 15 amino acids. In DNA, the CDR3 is TGTGCCTGGAGTGTACGAGGGACACTTCAAGAGACCCAGTACTTC. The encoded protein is CAWSVRGTLQETQYF.

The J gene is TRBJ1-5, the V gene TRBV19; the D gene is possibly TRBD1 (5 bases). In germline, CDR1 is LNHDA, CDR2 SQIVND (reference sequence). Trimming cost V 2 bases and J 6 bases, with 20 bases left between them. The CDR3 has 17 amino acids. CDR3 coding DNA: TGTGCCAGTAGTATATCCTCATCCGACAGCGTGGGTCAGCCCCAGCATTTT. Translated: CASSISSSDSVGQPQHF.

The CDR3 DNA follows: TGTGCCAGCAGTCCGGGGACAGCTTCGCTCATCGCCACCTTC. Residues: CASSPGTASLIATF. The chain has TRBV28 and TRBJ1-2; 7 bases fit TRBD1. The V and J ends lost 5 bases and 13 bases, in that order; junction bases with no gene match: 16. This CDR3 region has 14 residues. Germline lookup yields CDR1 MDHEN and CDR2 SYDVKM.

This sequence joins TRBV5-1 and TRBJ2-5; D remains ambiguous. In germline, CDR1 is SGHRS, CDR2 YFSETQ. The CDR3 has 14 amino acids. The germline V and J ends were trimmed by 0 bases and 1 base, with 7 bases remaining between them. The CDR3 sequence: CASSLGLGQETQYF. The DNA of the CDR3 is TGCGCCAGCAGCTTGGGACTTGGCCAAGAGACCCAGTACTTC. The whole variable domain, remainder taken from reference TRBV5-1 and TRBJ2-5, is KAGVTQTPRYLIKTRGQQVTLSCSPISGHRSVSWYQQTPGQGLQFLFEYFSETQRNKGNFPGRFSGRQFSNSRSEMNVSTLELGDSALYLCASSLGLGQETQYFGPGTRLLVL.

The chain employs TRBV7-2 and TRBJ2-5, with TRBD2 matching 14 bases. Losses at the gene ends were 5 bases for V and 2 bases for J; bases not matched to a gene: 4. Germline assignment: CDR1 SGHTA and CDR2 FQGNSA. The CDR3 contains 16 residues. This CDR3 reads CASSPRLAGGQETQYF. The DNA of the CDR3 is TGTGCCAGCAGCCCCAGACTAGCGGGGGGGCAAGAGACCCAGTACTTC. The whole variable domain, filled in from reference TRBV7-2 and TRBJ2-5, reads GAGVSQSPSNKVTEKGKDVELRCDPISGHTALYWYRQSLGQGLEFLIYFQGNSAPDKSGLPSDRFSAERTGGSVSTLTIQRTQQEDSAVYLCASSPRLAGGQETQYFGPGTRLLVL.

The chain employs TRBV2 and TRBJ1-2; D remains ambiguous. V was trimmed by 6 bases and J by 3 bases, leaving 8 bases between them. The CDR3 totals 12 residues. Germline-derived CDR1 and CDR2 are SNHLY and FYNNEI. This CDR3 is CASSKRDYGYTF. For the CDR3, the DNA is TGTGCCAGCAGCAAGAGGGACTATGGCTACACCTTC.

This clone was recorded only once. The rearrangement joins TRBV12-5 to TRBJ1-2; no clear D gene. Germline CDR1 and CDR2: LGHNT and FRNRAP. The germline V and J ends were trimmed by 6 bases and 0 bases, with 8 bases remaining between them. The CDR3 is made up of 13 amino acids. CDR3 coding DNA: TGTGCTAGTGGCAGAATTTCTAACTATGGCTACACCTTC. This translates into CASGRISNYGYTF.

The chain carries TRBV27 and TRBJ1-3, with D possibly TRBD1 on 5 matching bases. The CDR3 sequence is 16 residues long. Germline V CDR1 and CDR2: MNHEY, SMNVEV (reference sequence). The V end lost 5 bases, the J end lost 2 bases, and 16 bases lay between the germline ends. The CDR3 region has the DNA TGTGCCAGCAGTCTGGGGGGACCAACCACTGGAAACACCATATATTTT. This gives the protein CASSLGGPTTGNTIYF.

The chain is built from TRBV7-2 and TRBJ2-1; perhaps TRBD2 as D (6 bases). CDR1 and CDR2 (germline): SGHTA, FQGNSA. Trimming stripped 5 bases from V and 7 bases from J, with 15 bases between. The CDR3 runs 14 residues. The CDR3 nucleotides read TGTGCCAGCAGCCTCGCCGGGACTCAGAATGAGCAGTTCTTC. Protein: CASSLAGTQNEQFF.

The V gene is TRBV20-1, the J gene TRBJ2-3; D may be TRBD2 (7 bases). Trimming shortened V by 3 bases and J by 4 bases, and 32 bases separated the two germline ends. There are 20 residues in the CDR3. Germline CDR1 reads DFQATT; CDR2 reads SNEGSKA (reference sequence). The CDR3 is CSASALSRGPLGVGPDTQYF. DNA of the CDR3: TGCAGTGCTAGTGCTCTCTCGCGGGGGCCCCTAGGAGTCGGGCCAGATACGCAGTATTTT.

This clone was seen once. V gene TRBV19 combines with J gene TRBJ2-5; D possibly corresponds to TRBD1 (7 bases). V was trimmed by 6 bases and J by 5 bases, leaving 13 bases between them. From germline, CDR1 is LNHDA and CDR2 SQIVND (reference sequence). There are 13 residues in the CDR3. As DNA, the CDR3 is TGTGCCAGTAGCCCGACAGGGAGGGAGACCCAGTACTTC. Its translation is CASSPTGRETQYF.

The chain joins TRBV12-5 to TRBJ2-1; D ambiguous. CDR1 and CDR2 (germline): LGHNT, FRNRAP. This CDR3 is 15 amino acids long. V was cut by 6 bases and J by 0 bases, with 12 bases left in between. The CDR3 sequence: CASGAGISSYNEQFF. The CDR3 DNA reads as TGTGCTAGTGGGGCAGGAATTAGCTCCTACAATGAGCAGTTCTTC. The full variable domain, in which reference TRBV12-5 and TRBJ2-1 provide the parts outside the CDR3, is DARVTQTPRHKVTEMGQEVTMRCQPILGHNTVFWYRQTMMQGLELLAYFRNRAPLDDSGMPKDRFSAEMPDATLATLKIQPSEPRDSAVYFCASGAGISSYNEQFFGPGTRLTVL.

The CDR3 DNA reads as TGTGCCAGCAGTATAGTCGGGACACTCAATGAGCAGTTCTTC. It is translated as CASSIVGTLNEQFF. The chain is built from TRBV7-2 and TRBJ2-1; maybe TRBD1 (6 bases). The germline CDR1 and CDR2 sequences are SGHTA and FQGNSA. V lost 6 bases and J 6 bases, leaving 15 bases between the germline ends. The CDR3 extends over 14 amino acids.

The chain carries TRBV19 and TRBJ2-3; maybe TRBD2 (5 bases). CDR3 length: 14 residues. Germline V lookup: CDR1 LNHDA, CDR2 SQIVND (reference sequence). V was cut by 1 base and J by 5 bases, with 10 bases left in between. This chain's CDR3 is CASSIAGSGDTQYF. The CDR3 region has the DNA TGTGCCAGTAGTATAGCGGGGTCAGGAGATACGCAGTATTTT.

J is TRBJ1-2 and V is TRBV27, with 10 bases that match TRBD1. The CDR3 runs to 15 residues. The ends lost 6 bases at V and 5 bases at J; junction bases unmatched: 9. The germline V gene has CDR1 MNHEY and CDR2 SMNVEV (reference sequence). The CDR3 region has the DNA TGTGCCAGCAGCTCCTTCGGGACAGGGGTATATGGCTACACCTTC. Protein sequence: CASSSFGTGVYGYTF.